A single sample is the source of the 28 T cell receptor beta chains below, sequenced in a study of T cells in Graves' hyperthyroidism and ophthalmopathy. The CDR3 regions of TCR beta were amplified from RNA transcripts. Using the HTBI primer set, a first-round RT-PCR was run on the TCR CDR3. TCRdb called the multiplex PCR reads again in MiXCR, with one record for every CDR3 protein. The repertoire holds some 530,000 distinct CDR3 sequences, with 20% to 25% as singletons. The source material was blood. These receptors were collected from a woman aged 70-85 years with Graves' ophthalmopathy.

This clonotype was recorded at least ten times. The rearrangement joins TRBV12-3 or TRBV12-4 to TRBJ1-1; possible D gene TRBD1, 5 bases. Trimming removed 5 bases at V and 0 bases at J, with 16 bases between. The CDR3 runs to 16 residues. CDR3 sequence (DNA): TGTGCCAGCAGTGTCACTCCCGGGACTATGAACACTGAAGCTTTCTTT. Translated, it gives CASSVTPGTMNTEAFF.

The CDR3 here is CASRVRTSSYNEQFF. The CDR3 DNA reads TGCGCCAGCCGAGTCAGGACTAGCTCCTACAATGAGCAGTTCTTC. This chain connects TRBV5-1 to TRBJ2-1; 7 bases are a match to TRBD2. CDR1 and CDR2 from the germline V gene are SGHRS and YFSETQ. The CDR3 runs to 15 residues. The trim removed 7 bases at V and 0 bases at J, leaving 7 bases unmatched. The full variable domain, in which reference TRBV5-1 and TRBJ2-1 provide the parts outside the CDR3, is KAGVTQTPRYLIKTRGQQVTLSCSPISGHRSVSWYQQTPGQGLQFLFEYFSETQRNKGNFPGRFSGRQFSNSRSEMNVSTLELGDSALYLCASRVRTSSYNEQFFGPGTRLTVL.

This clonotype was observed a handful of times. This rearrangement joins TRBV2 to TRBJ1-2; 7 bases align to TRBD1. The CDR3 covers 13 residues. The germline gives CDR1 SNHLY, CDR2 FYNNEI. After removal of 6 bases from V and 4 bases from J, the junction contained 5 bases not matched to a gene. CDR3 nucleotide sequence: TGTGCCAGCAGAACAGGGGAGGGCTATGGCTACACCTTC. Translating it yields CASRTGEGYGYTF.

This clonotype was found a few times. The rearrangement uses TRBV5-5 and TRBJ2-1; D gene ambiguous. This CDR3 region has 16 residues. Germline values: CDR1 SGHKS, CDR2 YYEKEE (reference sequence). V was pared by 1 base and J by 0 bases, with 11 bases between. CDR3 nucleotide sequence: TGTGCCAGCAGCTTGCTTCGTCACGCCTCCTACAATGAGCAGTTCTTC. This sequence encodes CASSLLRHASYNEQFF.

This clonotype was found many times. The V gene is TRBV20-1, the J gene TRBJ2-1; the match to TRBD2 covers 10 bases. The CDR3 totals 14 residues. With V trimmed by 5 bases and J by 6 bases, 7 bases remained unmatched. Germline-derived CDR1 and CDR2 are DFQATT and SNEGSKA (reference sequence). The CDR3 DNA reads TGCAGTGCTTATAGCGGGAGGTCCCTCAATGAGCAGTTCTTC. Translating gives CSAYSGRSLNEQFF.

At least ten counts were recorded for this clonotype. Here the CDR3 reads CATGLAGVDEQFF. CDR3 nucleotides: TGTGCCACCGGACTAGCGGGAGTCGATGAGCAGTTCTTC. The chain is built from TRBV10-3 and TRBJ2-1, with TRBD2 matching over 13 bases. This CDR3 comprises 13 residues. The V gene end was trimmed by 10 bases and the J gene end by 8 bases; junction bases not matched to a gene: 5. Per the germline V gene, CDR1 is ENHRY and CDR2 is SYGVKD.

This clonotype came up many times. V is TRBV30 and J is TRBJ1-5, with unresolved D. Trimming removed 0 bases at V and 5 bases at J, with 8 bases between. Germline lookup yields CDR1 GTSNPN and CDR2 SVGIG (reference sequence). The CDR3 sequence is 13 residues long. The CDR3 region is CAWSVRADQPQHF. The DNA of the CDR3 is TGTGCCTGGAGTGTACGAGCTGATCAGCCCCAGCATTTT.

This chain connects TRBV7-8 to TRBJ2-2, with D uncertain. The CDR3 has 14 amino acids. Trimming pared 1 base from V and 6 bases from J, leaving 9 bases between. The germline V gene has CDR1 SGHVS and CDR2 FQNEAQ. CDR3 bases: TGTGCCAGCAGCTTAGTCGTAGGTCCCGGGGAGCTGTTTTTT. This translates into CASSLVVGPGELFF.

In its sample, this clonotype was seen a few times. The J gene is TRBJ1-1, the V gene TRBV7-2, with 7 positions matching TRBD1. The J segment lost 4 bases and the V segment lost 5 bases, leaving 10 bases of the junction unmatched. The CDR3 has 15 amino acids. Germline V CDR1 and CDR2: SGHTA, FQGNSA. CDR3 DNA: TGTGCCAGCAGCAGACAGGGTAGTTTCGTCACTGAAGCTTTCTTT. It encodes CASSRQGSFVTEAFF.

In its sample, this clonotype was seen many times. V gene TRBV5-1 combines with J gene TRBJ2-7; 9 nucleotides line up with TRBD1. J was trimmed by 3 bases and V by 3 bases; bases with no gene match: 4. The CDR3 is made up of 14 amino acids. In germline, CDR1 is SGHRS, CDR2 YFSETQ. CDR3 in DNA: TGCGCCAGCAGCTCACCGGGACAGGGCTACGAGCAGTACTTC. It yields the protein CASSSPGQGYEQYF.

This clonotype has just a few counts. The junction departs from germline at one end; a sequencing error may be responsible. The chain has TRBV20-1 and TRBJ2-3; D is possibly TRBD2 (6 bases). In germline, CDR1 is DFQATT, CDR2 SNEGSKA (reference sequence). There are 14 residues in the CDR3. CDR3 loop: CSASFFTSTDTQYF. CDR3 nucleotide sequence: TGCAGTGCTAGTTTCTTTACTAGCACAGATACGCAATATTTT.

This clonotype was counted at least ten times. The chain joins TRBV11-2 to TRBJ2-2; 7 positions agree with TRBD1. The CDR3 consists of 13 residues. Per the germline V gene, CDR1 is SGHAT and CDR2 is FQNNGV. V dropped 5 bases and J dropped 4; count of bases not matched to a gene: 1. For the CDR3, the DNA is TGTGCCAGCAGCCACAGGGGCACCGGGGAGCTGTTTTTT. Its protein is CASSHRGTGELFF. The variable domain in full, with the rest retrieved from reference TRBV11-2 and TRBJ2-2, is EAGVAQSPRYKIIEKRQSVAFWCNPISGHATLYWYQQILGQGPKLLIQFQNNGVVDDSQLPKDRFSAERLKGVDSTLKIQPAKLEDSAVYLCASSHRGTGELFFGEGSRLTVL.

This rearrangement joins TRBV19 to TRBJ2-2; tentatively, D is TRBD2 (6 bases). The V gene's germline CDR1 is LNHDA and CDR2 SQIVND (reference sequence). The germline V and J ends were trimmed by 6 bases and 4 bases, with 18 bases remaining between them. This CDR3 region has 16 residues. The CDR3 DNA reads as TGTGCCAGTAGCCGAGGCGGTGGGGGGAGCACCGGGGAGCTGTTTTTT. Protein: CASSRGGGGSTGELFF.

A remark on this clonotype: This may arise from a read error, as a much more abundant clone is one base away. The genes are TRBV28 and TRBJ2-6, with D possibly matching TRBD1 (5 bases). The CDR3 is made up of 19 amino acids. In germline, CDR1 is MDHEN, CDR2 SYDVKM. As DNA, the CDR3 is TGTGCCAGCAGTTGGGGTAGGAGACTCCGACACTCTGGGGCCGACGTCCTGACTTTC. Translated, it gives CASSWGRRLRHSGADVLTF.

This rearrangement joins TRBV12-3 or TRBV12-4 to TRBJ2-2, with 10 bases fitting TRBD1. The CDR3 length is 14 residues. With V trimmed by 5 bases and J by 7 bases, 4 bases remained unmatched. The CDR3 bases are TGTGCCAGCAGTGGGACAGGGGAAATCGGGGAGCTGTTTTTT. Translated, it gives CASSGTGEIGELFF.

V usage is TRBV6-2 or TRBV6-3 and J usage is TRBJ1-5; D unresolved. The CDR3 extends over 16 amino acids. CDR1 and CDR2 from the germline V gene are MNHEY and SVGEGT. Trimming left V 5 bases short and J 1 base short, with 15 bases between. CDR3 residues: CASSARLTGSNQPQHF. The CDR3 region has the DNA TGTGCCAGCAGTGCTCGATTGACGGGGAGCAATCAGCCCCAGCATTTT.

J is TRBJ2-7 and V is TRBV27; the D gene is possibly TRBD2 (6 bases). V lost 8 bases and J lost 2, with 16 bases in between. Germline V gives CDR1 MNHEY, CDR2 SMNVEV (reference sequence). The CDR3 extends over 14 amino acids. The CDR3 DNA follows: TGTGCCAGCGCAGGCGGAGGGATAACCTACGAGCAGTACTTC. This translates into CASAGGGITYEQYF.

This clonotype was seen more than once but under ten times. This rearrangement joins TRBV10-3 to TRBJ1-1, with D possibly matching TRBD1 (6 bases). CDR3 length: 14 residues. The germline V gene encodes CDR1 ENHRY and CDR2 SYGVKD. Trimming removed 7 bases at V and 1 base at J, with 13 bases between. The CDR3 loop reads CAINYRDTNTEAFF. CDR3 DNA: TGTGCCATCAATTACCGGGACACGAACACTGAAGCTTTCTTT.

At least ten counts were recorded for this clonotype. The chain is built from TRBV6-1 and TRBJ2-6; D is uncertain. CDR3 length equals 14 residues. From germline, CDR1 is MNHNS and CDR2 SASEGT. CDR3 bases: TGTGTGACCCAAGAGGCTTCTGGGGCCAACGTCCTGACTTTC. Translating it yields CVTQEASGANVLTF.

This clonotype appeared a few times. The chain recombines TRBV5-1 with TRBJ1-1, with 7 positions matching TRBD1. J gave up 6 bases and V 1 base, and 6 bases lay outside the gene matches. Germline values: CDR1 SGHRS, CDR2 YFSETQ. This CDR3 contains 14 residues. The CDR3 coding sequence is TGCGCCAGCAGCTTGATGGACAGGTCATCTGAAGCTTTCTTT. This codes for CASSLMDRSSEAFF.

This clonotype was picked up a small number of times. The chain couples TRBV6-2 or TRBV6-3 to TRBJ1-5; D might be TRBD1 (5 bases). The V end lost 0 bases, the J end lost 2 bases, and 5 bases lay between the germline ends. The CDR3 loop spans 14 amino acids. Germline CDR1 and CDR2: MNHEY and SVGEGT. CDR3 nucleotides: TGTGCCAGCAGTTACTCGGGGGGCAATCAGCCCCAGCATTTT. The encoded protein is CASSYSGGNQPQHF.

V gene TRBV5-1 combines with J gene TRBJ2-7, with D possibly TRBD2 on 5 matching bases. Germline CDR1 is SGHRS and CDR2 is YFSETQ. The CDR3 has 14 amino acids. The V end was cut by 3 bases, the J end by 3 bases, with 13 bases between. The CDR3 sequence is CASSWSGPDYEQYF. CDR3 DNA: TGCGCCAGCAGCTGGAGCGGCCCCGACTACGAGCAGTACTTC.

This clonotype has ten or more counts. The chain combines TRBV12-3 or TRBV12-4 with TRBJ2-1; no firm D call. Trimming cost V 6 bases and J 6 bases, with 21 bases left between them. The CDR3 covers 16 residues. The DNA of the CDR3 is TGTGCCAGCAGGGGCGGCAGGCCCCCAACTGGCAATGAGCAGTTCTTC. Encoded protein: CASRGGRPPTGNEQFF.

This clonotype was counted between two and nine times. The V gene is TRBV3-1, the J gene TRBJ1-1; no definite D call. Germline assignment: CDR1 LGHDT and CDR2 YNNKEL (reference sequence). The CDR3 sequence is 13 residues long. The V and J ends lost 5 bases and 0 bases respectively, with 7 bases between them. CDR3 sequence reads: CASSSKLNTEAFF. The CDR3 DNA reads as TGTGCCAGCAGCTCAAAGTTGAACACTGAAGCTTTCTTT.

V and J are TRBV6-2 or TRBV6-3 and TRBJ2-1; TRBD2 might be the D (5 bases). V dropped 4 bases and J dropped 4 bases, with 11 bases sitting between them. CDR1 and CDR2 from the germline V gene are MNHEY and SVGEGT. This CDR3 has 14 residues. CDR3 coding DNA: TGTGCCAGCAGTTGGAGGACCGGATACAATGAGCAGTTCTTC. Amino acid sequence: CASSWRTGYNEQFF.

This clonotype has a handful of counts. The chain is built from TRBV27 and TRBJ2-7; 7 bases are a match to TRBD2. The germline V gene encodes CDR1 MNHEY and CDR2 SMNVEV (reference sequence). The J segment lost 2 bases and the V segment lost 2 bases, leaving 6 bases of the junction unmatched. The CDR3 runs 15 residues. The CDR3 region is CASSLREGAPYEQYF. CDR3 coding DNA: TGTGCCAGCAGTTTAAGGGAGGGAGCCCCCTACGAGCAGTACTTC.

The V call is TRBV18, the J call TRBJ2-7; TRBD1 or TRBD2 may be the D gene (5 bases each). Trimming removed 1 base at V and 1 base at J, with 14 bases between. Germline CDR1 is KGHSH and CDR2 is LQKENI. This CDR3 region has 16 residues. The CDR3: CASSPRPRDVSYEQYF. CDR3 in DNA: TGTGCCAGCTCACCACGCCCTCGGGACGTTTCCTACGAGCAGTACTTC. Drawing the rest from reference TRBV18 and TRBJ2-7, the complete variable domain is NAGVMQNPRHLVRRRGQEARLRCSPMKGHSHVYWYRQLPEEGLKFMVYLQKENIIDESGMPKERFSAEFPKEGPSILRIQQVVRGDSAAYFCASSPRPRDVSYEQYFGPGTRLTVT.

This clonotype was detected a few times. This chain joins TRBV30 and TRBJ1-2; weak D call: TRBD1 (6 bases). V was trimmed by 3 bases and J by 6 bases, leaving 14 bases between them. The CDR3 consists of 13 residues. CDR1 and CDR2 from the germline V gene are GTSNPN and SVGIG (reference sequence). CDR3 nucleotides: TGTGCCTGGAGAGTAAGGGGGGGCGATGGCTACACCTTC. The encoded protein is CAWRVRGGDGYTF.